The sequence of this T cell receptor (beta chain) was determined in a study of beta chain features in type 1 diabetes (dated by TCRdb to the late 2010s). About the full investigation: Mean age, gender distribution, total cell number and subset yield did not differ between patients and healthy donors. A total of roughly 100 million sorted cells were examined across all samples, and RNA yield correlated strongly with the number of cells per subset. The study compared TCRB repertoires of sorted circulating CD4+ T cell subsets between recently diagnosed type 1 diabetes patients and matched healthy donors. Whereas all 28 donors provided naive and central memory subsets, regulatory and stem cell-like memory subsets were isolated from just 8 patients and about 8 healthy donors. The research as a whole found: Sequencing cDNA rather than genomic DNA could over-represent highly expressing activated cells, although activation and CD3 levels did not differ between groups. PCR may preferentially amplify shorter templates, but because patient and control samples were amplified and corrected together, any resulting skew would affect both groups equally. A moderate but significant shortening of TCRB CDR3 length was observed in type 1 diabetes patients in all four CD4+ subsets. Naive, central memory and regulatory TCRB repertoires appeared to be more alike among patients than among healthy donors. HLA sub-analyses involved small numbers of individuals, so any influence of HLA type on TCRB rearrangement remained unresolved. At VDJ recombination sites, type 1 diabetes patients had fewer insertions and more deleted nucleotides, which implies abnormalities in thymic rearrangement.

The entire isolated RNA was reverse transcribed using the High Capacity cDNA Reverse Transcription Kit, and thus expressed TCRB transcripts were sequenced. Deep immunoSEQ sequencing was performed on naive, central memory and regulatory T cell samples, with an average of about 3.57 million total reads per sample. After sorted cells were lysed in RLT buffer, RNA was extracted with DNase-treated RNeasy Micro or Mini kits, with the choice depending on cell number. To prevent cross-contamination, each cell subset was processed individually, whereas patient and healthy donor samples were processed jointly. Using the immunoSEQ multiplex PCR, TCRB sequences were amplified from cDNA into 87-bp fragments spanning the CDR3 region. The amplicons were sequenced using the Illumina HiSeq platform. As for the authors' bioinformatics: Synthetic template baselines were used to correct PCR bias computationally, reads within Hamming distance 2 were collapsed, and singletons that could not be merged were discarded. By aligning reads against IMGT, V, D and J genes, CDR3 length, and insertions or deletions at six rearrangement sites were assigned. Within each subset, clonotype counts were normalized to the number of sorted cells before true diversity and Gini coefficients were calculated with the tcR R package. The overlap coefficient, calculated on TCRB nucleotide sequences, was used to quantify repertoire sharing. Out-of-frame TCRB sequences from naive cells were analyzed to stand in for the pre-selection repertoire. Imported from immuneACCESS, the table was reduced by TCRdb to in-frame sequences with V and J called. These copies leave out some clones; in studies compared against another copy, an unresolved V gene accounts for under half, and the cause of the remainder is not known. V and J calls plus clone size are reproduced from that table; the DNA served to infer D and trimming. Across this sample there are roughly 610,000 clones, with about a sixth seen only once. About 0.086% of the sample lies in the top ten.

As regards this clone: Its antigen is still unknown. One base away there is no much larger clone; base qualities are not given.

From each donor, a single peripheral blood sample of about 116 mL on average was drawn into heparinised tubes. A BD FACSAria II was used to sort naive, central memory, regulatory and stem cell-like memory CD4+ T cells with a panel that included CD45RO, CCR7, CD25, CD127, CD95 and CD27. Every sorted population had a purity above 98%. Right away, PBMCs were isolated by Lymphoprep density gradient centrifugation and were stained directly, with no culture step. To minimize batch effects, samples were stained and sorted in pairs, one healthy donor with one patient per experiment. From the germline V gene, CDR1 is SNHLY and CDR2 is FYNNEI. V sheds 2 bases and J sheds 1 base, leaving 5 bases between their ends. Counted from cysteine to phenylalanine, this CDR3 has 14 amino acids. Only CDR3 DNA remains: 42 bases, in frame from the first base.

Rearrangement joined TRBV2 to TRBJ2-2; no D segment can be confidently identified. Input material: naive CD4+ T cells from blood. Per the publication, the cell subset or site label means: true naive CD4+ T cells. The sequence was obtained from a man aged 18 to 29 in good health. The CDR3 region reads CASSELRNTGELFF. The bases read TGTGCCAGCAGTGAACTCAGGAACACCGGGGAGCTGTTTTTT.